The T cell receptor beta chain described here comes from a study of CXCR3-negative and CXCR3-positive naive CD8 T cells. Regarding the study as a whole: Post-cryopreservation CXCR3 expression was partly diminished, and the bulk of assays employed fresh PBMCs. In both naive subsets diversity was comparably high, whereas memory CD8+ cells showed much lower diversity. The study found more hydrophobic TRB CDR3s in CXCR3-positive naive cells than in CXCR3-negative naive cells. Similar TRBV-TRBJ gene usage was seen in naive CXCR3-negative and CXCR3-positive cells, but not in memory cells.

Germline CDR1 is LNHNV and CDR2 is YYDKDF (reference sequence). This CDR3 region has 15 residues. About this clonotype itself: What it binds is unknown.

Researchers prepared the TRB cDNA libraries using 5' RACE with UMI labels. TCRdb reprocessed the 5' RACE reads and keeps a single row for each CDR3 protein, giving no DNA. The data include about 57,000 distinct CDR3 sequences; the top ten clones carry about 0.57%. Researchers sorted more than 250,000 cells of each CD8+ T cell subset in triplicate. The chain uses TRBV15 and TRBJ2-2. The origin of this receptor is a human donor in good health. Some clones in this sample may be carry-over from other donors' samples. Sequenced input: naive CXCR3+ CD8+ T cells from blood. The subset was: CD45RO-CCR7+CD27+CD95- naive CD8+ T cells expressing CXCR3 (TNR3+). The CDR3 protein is CATSTQTENTGELFF.